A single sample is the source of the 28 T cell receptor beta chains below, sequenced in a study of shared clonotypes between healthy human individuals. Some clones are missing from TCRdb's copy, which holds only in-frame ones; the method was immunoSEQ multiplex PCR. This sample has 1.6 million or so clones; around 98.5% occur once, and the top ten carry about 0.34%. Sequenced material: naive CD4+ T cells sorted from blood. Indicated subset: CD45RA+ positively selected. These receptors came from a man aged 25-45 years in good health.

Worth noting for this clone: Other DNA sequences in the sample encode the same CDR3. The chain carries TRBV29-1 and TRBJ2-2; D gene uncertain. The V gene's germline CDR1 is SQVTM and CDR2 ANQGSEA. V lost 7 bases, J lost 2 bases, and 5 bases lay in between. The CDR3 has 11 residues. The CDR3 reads CSGTNTGELFF. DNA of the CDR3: TGCAGCGGAACAAACACCGGGGAGCTGTTTTTT.

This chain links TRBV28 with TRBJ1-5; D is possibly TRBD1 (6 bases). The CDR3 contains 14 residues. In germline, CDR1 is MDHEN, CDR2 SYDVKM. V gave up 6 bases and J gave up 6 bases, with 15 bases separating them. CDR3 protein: CASSIAGAGQPQHF. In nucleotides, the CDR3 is TGTGCCAGCAGCATAGCAGGGGCGGGTCAGCCCCAGCATTTT.

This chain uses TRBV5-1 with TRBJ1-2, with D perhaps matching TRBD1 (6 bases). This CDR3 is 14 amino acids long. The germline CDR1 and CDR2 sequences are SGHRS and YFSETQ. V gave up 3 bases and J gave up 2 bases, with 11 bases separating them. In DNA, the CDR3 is TGCGCCAGCAGCTCCTCCGGGGGCAACTATGGCTACACCTTC. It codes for CASSSSGGNYGYTF.

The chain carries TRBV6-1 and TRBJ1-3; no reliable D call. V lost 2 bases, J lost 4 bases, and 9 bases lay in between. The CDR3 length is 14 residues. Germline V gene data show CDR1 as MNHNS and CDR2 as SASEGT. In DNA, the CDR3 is TGTGCCAGCAGTGAACGAAGACACGGAAACACCATATATTTT. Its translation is CASSERRHGNTIYF.

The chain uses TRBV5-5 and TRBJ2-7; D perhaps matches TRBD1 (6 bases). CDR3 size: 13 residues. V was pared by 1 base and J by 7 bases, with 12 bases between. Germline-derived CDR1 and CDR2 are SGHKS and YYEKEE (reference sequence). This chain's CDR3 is CASSLPGVDEQYF. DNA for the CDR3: TGTGCCAGCAGCTTGCCAGGGGTCGATGAGCAGTACTTC. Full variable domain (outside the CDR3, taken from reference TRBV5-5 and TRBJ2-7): DAGVTQSPTHLIKTRGQQVTLRCSPISGHKSVSWYQQVLGQGPQFIFQYYEKEERGRGNFPDRFSARQFPNYSSELNVNALLLGDSALYLCASSLPGVDEQYFGPGTRLTVT.

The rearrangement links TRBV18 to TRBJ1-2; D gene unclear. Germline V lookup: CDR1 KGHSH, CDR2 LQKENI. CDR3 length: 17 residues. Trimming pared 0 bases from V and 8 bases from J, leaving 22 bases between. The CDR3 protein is CASSPPTASGRGGGYTF. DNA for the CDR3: TGTGCCAGCTCACCACCGACGGCAAGTGGACGGGGAGGGGGCTACACCTTC.

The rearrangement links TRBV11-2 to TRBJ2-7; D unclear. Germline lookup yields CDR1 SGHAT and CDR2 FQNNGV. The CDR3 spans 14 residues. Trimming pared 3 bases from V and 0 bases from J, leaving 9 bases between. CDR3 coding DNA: TGTGCCAGCAGCTTGTCTACGAGCTCCTACGAGCAGTACTTC. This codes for CASSLSTSSYEQYF. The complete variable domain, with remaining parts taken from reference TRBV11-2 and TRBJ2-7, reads EAGVAQSPRYKIIEKRQSVAFWCNPISGHATLYWYQQILGQGPKLLIQFQNNGVVDDSQLPKDRFSAERLKGVDSTLKIQPAKLEDSAVYLCASSLSTSSYEQYFGPGTRLTVT.

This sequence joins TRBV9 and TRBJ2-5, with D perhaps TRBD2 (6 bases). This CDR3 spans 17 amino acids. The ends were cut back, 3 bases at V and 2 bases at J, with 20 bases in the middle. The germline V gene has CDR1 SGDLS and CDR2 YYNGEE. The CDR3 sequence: CASSAPEARGKQETQYF. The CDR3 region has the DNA TGTGCCAGCAGCGCCCCCGAGGCGCGGGGTAAACAAGAGACCCAGTACTTC.

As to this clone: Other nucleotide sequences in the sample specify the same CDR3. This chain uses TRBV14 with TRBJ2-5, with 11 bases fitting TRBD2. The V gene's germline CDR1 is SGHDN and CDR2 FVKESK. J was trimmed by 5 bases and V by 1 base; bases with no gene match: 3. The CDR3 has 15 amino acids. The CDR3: CASSQVLAGVETQYF. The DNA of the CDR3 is TGTGCCAGCAGCCAAGTACTAGCGGGAGTTGAGACCCAGTACTTC.

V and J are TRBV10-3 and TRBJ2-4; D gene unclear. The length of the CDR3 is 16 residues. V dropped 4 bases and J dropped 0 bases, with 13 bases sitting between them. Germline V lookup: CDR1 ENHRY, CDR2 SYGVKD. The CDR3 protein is CAISAVMTGAKNIQYF. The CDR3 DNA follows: TGTGCCATCAGTGCCGTTATGACGGGAGCCAAAAACATTCAGTACTTC.

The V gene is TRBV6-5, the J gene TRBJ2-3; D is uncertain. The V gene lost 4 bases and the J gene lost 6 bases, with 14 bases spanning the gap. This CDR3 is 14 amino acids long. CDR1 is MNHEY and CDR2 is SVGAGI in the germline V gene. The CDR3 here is CASSSTPLGDTQYF. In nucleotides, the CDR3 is TGTGCCAGCAGTTCGACGCCTCTGGGTGATACGCAGTATTTT.

The CDR3 sequence is CASSLTTGGTFF. The CDR3 nucleotides read TGTGCCAGCAGCCTCACTACCGGGGGGACTTTCTTT. V gene TRBV7-9 combines with J gene TRBJ1-1; tentative D call: TRBD1 (5 bases). Germline-derived CDR1 and CDR2 are SEHNR and FQNEAQ (reference sequence). The V end lost 5 bases, the J end lost 12 bases, and 16 bases lay between the germline ends. CDR3 length: 12 residues.

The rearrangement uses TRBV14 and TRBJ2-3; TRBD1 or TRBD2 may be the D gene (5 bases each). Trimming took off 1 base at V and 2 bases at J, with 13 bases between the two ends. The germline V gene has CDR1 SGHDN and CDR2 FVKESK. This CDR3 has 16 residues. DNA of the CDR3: TGTGCCAGCAGCCAAGCCCCAGGGAGATCCACAGATACGCAGTATTTT. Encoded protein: CASSQAPGRSTDTQYF.

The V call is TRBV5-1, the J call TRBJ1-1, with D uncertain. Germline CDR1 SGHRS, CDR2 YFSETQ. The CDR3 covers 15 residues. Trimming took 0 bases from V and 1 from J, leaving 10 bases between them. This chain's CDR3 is CASSLEFSANTEAFF. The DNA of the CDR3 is TGCGCCAGCAGCTTGGAATTTTCAGCGAACACTGAAGCTTTCTTT.

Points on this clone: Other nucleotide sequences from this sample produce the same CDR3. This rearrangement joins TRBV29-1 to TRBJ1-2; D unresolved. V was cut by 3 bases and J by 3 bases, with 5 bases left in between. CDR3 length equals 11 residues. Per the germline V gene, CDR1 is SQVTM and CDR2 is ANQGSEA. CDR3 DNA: TGCAGCGTTGATGGGGACTATGGCTACACCTTC. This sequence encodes CSVDGDYGYTF.

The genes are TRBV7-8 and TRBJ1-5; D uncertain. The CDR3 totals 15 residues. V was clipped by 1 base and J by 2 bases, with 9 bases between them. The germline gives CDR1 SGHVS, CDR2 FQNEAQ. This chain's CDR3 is CASSLGGVGNQPQHF. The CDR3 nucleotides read TGTGCCAGCAGCTTAGGTGGGGTAGGCAATCAGCCCCAGCATTTT. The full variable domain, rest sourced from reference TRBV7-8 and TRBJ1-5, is GAGVSQSPRYKVAKRGQDVALRCDPISGHVSLFWYQQALGQGPEFLTYFQNEAQLDKSGLPSDRFFAERPEGSVSTLKIQRTQQEDSAVYLCASSLGGVGNQPQHFGDGTRLSIL.

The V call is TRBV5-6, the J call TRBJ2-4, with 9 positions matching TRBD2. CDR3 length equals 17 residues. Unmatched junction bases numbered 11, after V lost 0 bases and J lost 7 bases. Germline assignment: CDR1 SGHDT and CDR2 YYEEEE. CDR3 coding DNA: TGTGCCAGCAGCTTGGCCATCCTGCGGGAGGGGATTAACATTCAGTACTTC. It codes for CASSLAILREGINIQYF.

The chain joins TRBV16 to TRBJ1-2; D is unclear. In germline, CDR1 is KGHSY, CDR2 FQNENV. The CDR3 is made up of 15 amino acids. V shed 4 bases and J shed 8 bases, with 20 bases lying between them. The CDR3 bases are TGTGCCAGCAGCCCCCCGGGAGTAGGCCGTGCGGGCTACACCTTC. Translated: CASSPPGVGRAGYTF.

CDR3 sequence: CASSQDLQGGGAYGYTF. As DNA, the CDR3 is TGTGCCAGCAGCCAAGATCTTCAGGGAGGGGGCGCCTATGGCTACACCTTC. This chain connects TRBV4-2 to TRBJ1-2, with 7 bases that match TRBD1. Per germline, CDR1 LGHNA and CDR2 YNFKEQ. The J segment lost 4 bases and the V segment lost 0 bases, leaving 11 bases of the junction unmatched. The CDR3 is made up of 17 amino acids.

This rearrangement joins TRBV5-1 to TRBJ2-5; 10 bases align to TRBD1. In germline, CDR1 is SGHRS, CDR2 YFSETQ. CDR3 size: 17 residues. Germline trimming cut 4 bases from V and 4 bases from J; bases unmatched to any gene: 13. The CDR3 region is CASSALRGQGLVETQYF. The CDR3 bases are TGCGCCAGCAGCGCCCTGAGGGGACAGGGGTTAGTAGAGACCCAGTACTTC. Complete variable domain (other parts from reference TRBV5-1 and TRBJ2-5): KAGVTQTPRYLIKTRGQQVTLSCSPISGHRSVSWYQQTPGQGLQFLFEYFSETQRNKGNFPGRFSGRQFSNSRSEMNVSTLELGDSALYLCASSALRGQGLVETQYFGPGTRLLVL.

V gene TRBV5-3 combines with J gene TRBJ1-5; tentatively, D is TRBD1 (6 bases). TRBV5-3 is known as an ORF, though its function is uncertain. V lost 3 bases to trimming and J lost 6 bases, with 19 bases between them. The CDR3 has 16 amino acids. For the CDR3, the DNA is TGTGCCAGAAGCTCAAAACTTGGACAGCGGTGTCAGCCCCAGCATTTT. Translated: CARSSKLGQRCQPQHF.

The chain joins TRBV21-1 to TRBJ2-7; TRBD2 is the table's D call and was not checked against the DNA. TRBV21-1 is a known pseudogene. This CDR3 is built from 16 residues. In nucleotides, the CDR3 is TGTGCCAGCAGCACTAGACTAGCGGAGAGCTCCTACGAGCAGTACTTC. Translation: CASSTRLAESSYEQYF.

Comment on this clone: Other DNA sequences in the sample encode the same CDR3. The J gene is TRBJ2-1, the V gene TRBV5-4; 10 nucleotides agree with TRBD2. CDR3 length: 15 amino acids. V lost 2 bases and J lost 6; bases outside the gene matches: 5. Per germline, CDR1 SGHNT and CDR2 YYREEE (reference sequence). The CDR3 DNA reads TGTGCCAGCAGCTTAGGCCTAGCGGGAGCCAATGAGCAGTTCTTC. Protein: CASSLGLAGANEQFF.

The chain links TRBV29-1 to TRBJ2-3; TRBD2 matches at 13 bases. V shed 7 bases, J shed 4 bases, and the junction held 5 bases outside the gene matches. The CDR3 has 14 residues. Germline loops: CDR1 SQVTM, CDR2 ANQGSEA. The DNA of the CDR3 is TGCAGCGATAGACTAGCGGGAGGTGCAGATACGCAGTATTTT. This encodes CSDRLAGGADTQYF.

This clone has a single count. CDR3 loop: CASSGTPTAQHF. CDR3 bases: TGTGCCAGCAGCGGGACCCCTACTGCGCAGCATTTT. This chain joins TRBV6-1 and TRBJ1-5, with D maybe TRBD1 (5 bases). Trimming took 6 bases from V and 13 from J, leaving 16 bases between them. The CDR3 loop spans 12 amino acids. Germline V gene data show CDR1 as MNHNS and CDR2 as SASEGT.

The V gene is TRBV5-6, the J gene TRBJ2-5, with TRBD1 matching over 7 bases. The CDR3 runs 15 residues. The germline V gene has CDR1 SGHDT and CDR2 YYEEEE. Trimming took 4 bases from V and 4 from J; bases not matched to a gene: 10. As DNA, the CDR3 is TGTGCCAGCAGCGAGGCCCGGGCAGGGGGAGAGACCCAGTACTTC. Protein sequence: CASSEARAGGETQYF.

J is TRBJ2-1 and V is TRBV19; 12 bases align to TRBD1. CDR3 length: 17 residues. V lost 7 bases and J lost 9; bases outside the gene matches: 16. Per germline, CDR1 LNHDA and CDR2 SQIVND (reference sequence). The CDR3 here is CASNPHSRGQGAGEQFF. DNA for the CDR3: TGTGCCAGTAATCCCCACTCCCGGGGACAGGGGGCAGGTGAGCAGTTCTTC. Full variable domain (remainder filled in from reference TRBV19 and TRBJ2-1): DGGITQSPKYLFRKEGQNVTLSCEQNLNHDAMYWYRQDPGQGLRLIYYSQIVNDFQKGDIAEGYSVSREKKESFPLTVTSAQKNPTAFYLCASNPHSRGQGAGEQFFGPGTRLTVL.

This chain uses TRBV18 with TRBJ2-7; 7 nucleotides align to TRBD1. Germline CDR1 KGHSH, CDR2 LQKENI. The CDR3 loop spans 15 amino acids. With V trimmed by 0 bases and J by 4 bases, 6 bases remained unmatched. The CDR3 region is CASSPPGGRKYEQYF. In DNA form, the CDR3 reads TGTGCCAGCTCACCACCAGGGGGCCGAAAATACGAGCAGTACTTC.